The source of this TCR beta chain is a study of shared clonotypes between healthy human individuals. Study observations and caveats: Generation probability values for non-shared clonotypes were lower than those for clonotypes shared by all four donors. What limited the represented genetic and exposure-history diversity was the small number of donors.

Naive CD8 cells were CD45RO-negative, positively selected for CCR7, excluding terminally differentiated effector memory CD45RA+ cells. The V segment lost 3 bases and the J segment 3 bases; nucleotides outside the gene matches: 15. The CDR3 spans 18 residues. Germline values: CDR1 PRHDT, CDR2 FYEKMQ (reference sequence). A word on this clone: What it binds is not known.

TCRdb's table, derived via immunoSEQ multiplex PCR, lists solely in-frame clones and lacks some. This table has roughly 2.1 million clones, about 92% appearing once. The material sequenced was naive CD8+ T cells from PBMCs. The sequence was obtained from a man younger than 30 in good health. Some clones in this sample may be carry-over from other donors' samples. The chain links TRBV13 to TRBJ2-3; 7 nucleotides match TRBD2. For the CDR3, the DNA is TGTGCCAGCAGCTTTAACCCTAGCGGAAAGGACCTAACAGATACGCAGTATTTT. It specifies CASSFNPSGKDLTDTQYF.